The source of this T cell receptor beta chain is a study of blood T cell repertoires in COVID-19. In the study overall: Donors in the United States, Italy and Spain gave samples during acute or convalescent COVID-19.

Assay: immunoSEQ multiplex PCR; the TCRdb copy retains only in-frame clones and omits some. The sample lists about 310,000 clones, more than 75% occurring once. Germline CDR1 is SGDLS and CDR2 is YYNGEE. V was pared by 4 bases and J by 6 bases, with 7 bases of the junction left unmatched. This CDR3 region has 15 residues. The chain combines TRBV9 with TRBJ2-2; 9 positions agree with TRBD1. The TCR originated in a woman between 50 and 59 years old who had recovered from COVID-19. Specimen: peripheral blood. For the CDR3, the DNA is TGTGCCAGCAGCCCACGGACAGGGGATCCCGGGGAGCTGTTTTTT. Its protein product is CASSPRTGDPGELFF.